This T cell receptor beta chain came from a study of shared T cell receptors in the human thymus. Clones were sequenced by immunoSEQ multiplex PCR, and TCRdb holds only the in-frame ones, with some missing. The data hold 640,000 or so clones, with around 87% observed a single time. The CDR3 sequence is 14 residues long. From germline, CDR1 is MRHNA and CDR2 SNTAGT. V shed 7 bases and J 0 bases; nucleotides not matched to a gene: 5. Only a few counts were recorded for this clone. This sample was also put to use in a study of human thymus T cells. That source notes: The sample donors, healthy Finnish infants, were having corrective surgery for congenital heart defects. The thymus was resected at corrective cardiac surgery. An apparent bias in V and J gene usage was seen in thymic and blood repertoires. There were highly overlapping thymic repertoires among unrelated individuals, as related research reported.

Sequencing was carried out using thymocytes. The chain links TRBV6-4 to TRBJ1-1, with TRBD1 matching over 7 bases. This TCR derives from a boy under three years old with a congenital heart defect. CDR3 loop: CASKSDRLNTEAFF. The CDR3 DNA reads as TGTGCCAGCAAATCGGACAGGCTGAACACTGAAGCTTTCTTT.